The 14 T cell receptor beta chains presented below share a single source sample, sequenced in a study of regulatory T cells in long-lasting Graves disease. The time point is: newly diagnosed GD, antithyroid drugs for less than 3 months. PBMC-extracted RNA yielded the TCR library. Building the TCR beta libraries relied on iRepertoire HTBI primers, and CDR3 regions underwent Arm-PCR. TCRdb called the multiplex PCR reads again in MiXCR, with one record for every CDR3 protein. The table shows some 350,000 distinct CDR3 sequences, with 15% to 20% occurring only once. These data are also associated with another study on T cells in Graves' hyperthyroidism and ophthalmopathy.

The specimen comprised peripheral blood mononuclear cells (PBMCs), sampled at new diagnosis, from a patient treated with antithyroid drugs. These receptors were obtained from a woman between 18 and 29 years old with Graves disease.

This clonotype was detected many times. The chain couples TRBV7-8 to TRBJ2-1, with a tentative D call TRBD2 (6 bases). The CDR3 sequence is 16 residues long. Deletions cut 5 bases from V and 1 base from J, with 15 bases between. CDR1 SGHVS and CDR2 FQNEAQ come from the germline V gene. The CDR3 DNA is TGTGCCAGCAGCCACAAGCGGGCGATGTCCTACAATGAGCAGTTCTTC. Amino acid sequence: CASSHKRAMSYNEQFF.

This chain links TRBV2 with TRBJ1-3, with D unclear. This CDR3 has 12 residues. V was trimmed by 2 bases and J by 9 bases, leaving 8 bases between them. Per the germline V gene, CDR1 is SNHLY and CDR2 is FYNNEI. The CDR3 DNA sequence: TGTGCCAGCAGTGAACTCTTGTCCACCATATATTTT. Translating it yields CASSELLSTIYF.

This clonotype appeared many times. V gene TRBV30 combines with J gene TRBJ2-3, with 8 bases matching TRBD1. V lost 5 bases to trimming and J lost 1 base; unmatched junction nucleotides: 2. The CDR3 totals 13 residues. CDR1 is GTSNPN, CDR2 SVGIG, per germline (reference sequence). CDR3 residues: CAWSTGGTDTQYF. DNA for the CDR3: TGTGCCTGGTCGACAGGGGGCACAGATACGCAGTATTTT.

This clonotype came up many times. This chain uses TRBV13 with TRBJ1-1; TRBD1 might be the D (5 bases). Per germline, CDR1 PRHDT and CDR2 FYEKMQ (reference sequence). Trimming took off 3 bases at V and 2 bases at J, with 10 bases between the two ends. This CDR3 is built from 14 residues. The CDR3 region has the DNA TGTGCCAGCAGCTTCGGCGGGGCTAACACTGAAGCTTTCTTT. Translated: CASSFGGANTEAFF.

This clonotype was seen many times. The chain has TRBV6-2 or TRBV6-3 and TRBJ2-3, with a tentative D call TRBD2 (5 bases). CDR3 length: 15 amino acids. With 5 bases removed from V and 2 bases from J, the gap between germline ends came to 14 bases. Germline CDR1 reads MNHEY; CDR2 reads SVGEGT. CDR3: CASSEWWTSTDTQYF. The CDR3 nucleotides are TGTGCCAGCAGTGAATGGTGGACTTCCACAGATACGCAGTATTTT.

This clonotype has more than one count but fewer than ten. This chain uses TRBV6-1 with TRBJ2-7; no clear D gene. The CDR3 covers 14 residues. CDR1 is MNHNS and CDR2 is SASEGT in the germline V gene. Trimming left V 4 bases short and J 0 bases short, with 10 bases between. In DNA, the CDR3 is TGTGCCAGCAGTGTAGTCTACGTCTCCTACGAGCAGTACTTC. It codes for CASSVVYVSYEQYF.

Only a few counts were recorded for this clonotype. The rearrangement uses TRBV27 and TRBJ1-2; D may be TRBD1 (5 bases). With 6 bases removed from V and 2 bases from J, the gap between germline ends came to 10 bases. The CDR3 loop spans 13 amino acids. The V gene's germline CDR1 is MNHEY and CDR2 SMNVEV (reference sequence). This CDR3 is CASRPPGNYGYTF. The CDR3 region has the DNA TGTGCCAGCAGACCCCCAGGGAACTATGGCTACACCTTC.

This clonotype was observed many times. The genes are TRBV6-5 and TRBJ2-5; 9 nucleotides agree with TRBD1. Germline CDR1 and CDR2: MNHEY and SVGAGI. With 2 bases clipped from V and 4 bases from J, the junction kept 5 bases outside the gene matches. The CDR3 has 15 amino acids. CDR3 sequence reads: CASSYTGTGRETQYF. CDR3 sequence (DNA): TGTGCCAGCAGTTACACAGGGACAGGGAGAGAGACCCAGTACTTC.

This clonotype was seen repeatedly, ten times or more. CDR3 nucleotides: TGTGCCAGCTCAGGGGGTCGTAAAGGAAGTTCTGGAAACACCATATATTTT. This codes for CASSGGRKGSSGNTIYF. The J gene is TRBJ1-3, the V gene TRBV18; a possible D gene is TRBD1 (5 bases). CDR3 length: 17 amino acids. The V and J ends lost 5 bases and 1 base respectively, with 18 bases between them. In germline, CDR1 is KGHSH, CDR2 LQKENI.

This clonotype was observed at least ten times. The chain joins TRBV30 to TRBJ2-1, with 11 bases fitting TRBD2. V dropped 7 bases and J dropped 1; count of bases not matched to a gene: 9. The CDR3 spans 16 residues. The germline gives CDR1 GTSNPN, CDR2 SVGIG (reference sequence). In DNA form, the CDR3 reads TGTGCCTCCACGGGAATAGCGGGAGGGTCCTACAATGAGCAGTTCTTC. Amino acid sequence: CASTGIAGGSYNEQFF. Combining the CDR3 with reference TRBV30 and TRBJ2-1 gives the whole variable domain SQTIHQWPATLVQPVGSPLSLECTVEGTSNPNLYWYRQAAGRGLQLLFYSVGIGQISSEVPQNLSASRPQDRQFILSSKKLLLSDSGFYLCASTGIAGGSYNEQFFGPGTRLTVL.

This clonotype came up a few times. This rearrangement joins TRBV20-1 to TRBJ2-5, with a possible D match to TRBD1 (6 bases). The CDR3 is 13 amino acids. Trimming removed 5 bases at V and 4 bases at J, with 14 bases between. Germline V gives CDR1 DFQATT, CDR2 SNEGSKA (reference sequence). The CDR3 DNA reads as TGCAGTGCTCGATCTGACAGGCGAGAGACCCAGTACTTC. It codes for CSARSDRRETQYF.

This clonotype has a handful of counts. V gene TRBV6-5 combines with J gene TRBJ1-5, with D unclear. There are 16 residues in the CDR3. The germline gives CDR1 MNHEY, CDR2 SVGAGI. The ends were cut back, 0 bases at V and 7 bases at J, with 16 bases in the middle. This CDR3 reads CASSYSAQRPGQPQHF. DNA of the CDR3: TGTGCCAGCAGTTACTCGGCACAAAGGCCCGGACAGCCCCAGCATTTT.

In this sample, this clonotype turned up many times. This chain uses TRBV28 with TRBJ2-5, with 11 bases that match TRBD2. V lost 1 base and J lost 3; bases outside the gene matches: 7. Germline CDR1 is MDHEN and CDR2 is SYDVKM. This CDR3 is built from 17 residues. The CDR3 sequence: CASSLFLAGGPKETQYF. CDR3 DNA sequence: TGTGCCAGCAGTTTATTCTTAGCGGGAGGGCCTAAAGAGACCCAGTACTTC.

V is TRBV25-1 and J is TRBJ2-1, with a possible D match to TRBD2 (6 bases). V dropped 2 bases and J dropped 9 bases, with 17 bases sitting between them. The germline CDR1 and CDR2 sequences are MGHDK and SYGVNS. This CDR3 has 15 residues. CDR3 coding DNA: TGTGCCAGCAGTGAAGGAGGAAAGGCAGCGGGTGAGCAGTTCTTC. Its translation is CASSEGGKAAGEQFF. The full variable domain, in which reference TRBV25-1 and TRBJ2-1 provide the parts outside the CDR3, is EADIYQTPRYLVIGTGKKITLECSQTMGHDKMYWYQQDPGMELHLIHYSYGVNSTEKGDLSSESTVSRIRTEHFPLTLESARPSHTSQYLCASSEGGKAAGEQFFGPGTRLTVL.